The 3 T cell receptor beta chains given below trace back to one sample, sequenced in a study of T cell responses to AZD1222 COVID-19 vaccine. The data were produced by immunoSEQ multiplex PCR, yet TCRdb's version contains in-frame clones alone and is incomplete. The repertoire includes more than 95,000 clones, roughly 90% of them detected once, and 4.2% sits in the top ten. The sequences come from peripheral blood, collected on day 0 of AZD1222 vaccination. The receptor set was obtained from an adult in good health.

Note on this clone: Other DNA sequences in the sample encode the same CDR3. V and J are TRBV11-2 and TRBJ2-2; D gene ambiguous. The CDR3 has 13 residues. The V gene lost 3 bases and the J gene lost 5 bases, with 7 bases spanning the gap. Germline CDR1 is SGHAT and CDR2 is FQNNGV. Here the CDR3 DNA reads TGTGCCAGCAGCTTGAGCTTAACCGGGGAGCTGTTTTTT. It translates to CASSLSLTGELFF.

The CDR3 here is CSVEDWGFYGYTF. The CDR3 DNA sequence: TGCAGCGTTGAAGATTGGGGGTTTTATGGCTACACCTTC. This rearrangement joins TRBV29-1 to TRBJ1-2, with a weak D call TRBD1 (5 bases). CDR1 SQVTM and CDR2 ANQGSEA come from the germline V gene. This CDR3 contains 13 residues. Trimming removed 0 bases at V and 5 bases at J, with 10 bases between.

The chain employs TRBV7-9 and TRBJ1-3, with unresolved D. Trimming pared 5 bases from V and 0 bases from J, leaving 11 bases between. This CDR3 contains 15 residues. Germline loops: CDR1 SEHNR, CDR2 FQNEAQ (reference sequence). The CDR3 protein is CASSRSLDSGNTIYF. The CDR3 DNA sequence: TGTGCCAGCAGCAGATCTTTGGACTCTGGAAACACCATATATTTT.